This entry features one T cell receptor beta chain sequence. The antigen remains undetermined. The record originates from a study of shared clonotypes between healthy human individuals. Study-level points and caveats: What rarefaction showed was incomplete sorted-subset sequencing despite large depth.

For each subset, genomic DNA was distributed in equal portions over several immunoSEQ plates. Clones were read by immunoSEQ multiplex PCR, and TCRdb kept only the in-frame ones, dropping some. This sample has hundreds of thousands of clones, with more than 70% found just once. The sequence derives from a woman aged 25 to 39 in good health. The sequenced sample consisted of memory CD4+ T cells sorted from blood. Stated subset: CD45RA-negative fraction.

For the CDR3, the DNA is TGTGCCAGCTCCGAGTCAGGAGCGGTGGGCTACACCTTC. It is translated as CASSESGAVGYTF. The chain uses TRBV18 and TRBJ1-2; no clear D gene. The V gene lost 6 bases and the J gene lost 8 bases, with 16 bases spanning the gap. In germline, CDR1 is KGHSH, CDR2 LQKENI. The CDR3 length is 13 residues.